This T cell receptor beta chain comes out of a study of cytomegalovirus exposure and HLA in healthy donors. 60 Vbeta and 13 Jbeta primers were used in PCR. The data were produced by immunoSEQ multiplex PCR, yet TCRdb's version contains in-frame clones alone and is incomplete. Seen in this sample are approximately 170,000 clones; the ten most common clones hold approximately 0.72%. What was sequenced was PBMCs. The TCR was taken from a woman between 18 and 29 years old in good health and CMV-seropositive.

The CDR3: CATSITGTVEKLFF. The CDR3 DNA reads TGTGCCACCAGCATAACCGGGACTGTGGAAAAACTGTTTTTT. The chain carries TRBV15 and TRBJ1-4; D might be TRBD1 (5 bases). V lost 4 bases and J 8 bases, leaving 14 bases between the germline ends. The CDR3 contains 14 residues. CDR1 LNHNV and CDR2 YYDKDF come from the germline V gene (reference sequence).